The present TCR beta chain was sequenced within a study of T cells after yellow fever vaccination. Notes on the study in general: The study found a weaker secondary response that peaked faster, day 5 versus 15.

The CDR3 extends over 14 amino acids. Germline V gene data show CDR1 as SGHTA and CDR2 as FQGTGA. With 5 bases removed from V and 2 bases from J, the gap between germline ends came to 11 bases. For TCR, cDNA came from 5'RACE template switching, which added a universal primer site and UMIs. One entry per CDR3 protein results from TCRdb running MiXCR on the 5' RACE reads. Found here are about 340,000 distinct CDR3 sequences, approximately 12% of them singletons; the top ten hold 2.5% to 3.5%. To note about this clonotype: What it binds is unknown.

The origin of this receptor is a man between 18 and 29 years old who received the YFV17D yellow fever vaccine. This chain uses TRBV7-3 with TRBJ2-3; no definite D call. The specimen comprised CD4+ T cells sorted from PBMCs, sampled 15 days after the yellow fever booster vaccination. The CDR3 coding sequence is TGTGCCAGCAGCCCCCGCGACTTCACAGATACGCAGTATTTT. It specifies CASSPRDFTDTQYF.